The 24 T cell receptor beta chains listed next were all sequenced from one sample in a study of CD4 and CD8 cells across lung adenocarcinoma regions. TCRdb fed the PCR reads into MiXCR, producing one record per CDR3 protein. The table records 13,000 or so distinct CDR3 sequences, 40% to 50% of them present only once. The sample comprised CD8+ T cells from the margin of a lung tumor. These receptors were taken from a male donor with lung adenocarcinoma. The CD4 and CD8 labels of this study may be unreliable.

A note on this clonotype: Being one base from a much bigger clone, this may be a read error. The chain links TRBV6-1 to TRBJ2-1; 7 bases are shared with TRBD1. The better agreement between TRBJ2-7 and the DNA end casts doubt on the J call. CDR1 MNHNS and CDR2 SASEGT come from the germline V gene. This CDR3 spans 15 amino acids. The CDR3 reads CASKPQGTSYNEQYF. CDR3 DNA sequence: TGTGCCAGCAAACCACAGGGGACCTCCTACAATGAGCAGTACTTC.

This chain links TRBV6-1 with TRBJ2-3, with a tentative D call TRBD2 (6 bases). The DNA matches TRBJ2-5 better at its end, which makes the J call doubtful. The germline CDR1 and CDR2 sequences are MNHNS and SASEGT. The CDR3 spans 17 residues. The CDR3 DNA follows: TGTGCCAGCAGTGCGGATTCAGGAGGGCGTGTCACAGATACCCAGTACTTC. Translated, it gives CASSADSGGRVTDTQYF.

The V gene is TRBV7-7, the J gene TRBJ2-1; 9 nucleotides line up with TRBD2. The CDR3 runs 14 residues. Germline assignment: CDR1 SSHAT and CDR2 FNYEAQ (reference sequence). The CDR3 DNA sequence: TGTAGCGGGGGGTGGCGGGAGGGCCGCGATGAGCAGTTCTTC. Translation: CSGGWREGRDEQFF.

This sequence joins TRBV6-1 and TRBJ2-3, with 11 positions matching TRBD2. Germline V lookup: CDR1 MNHNS, CDR2 SASEGT. V lost 6 bases to trimming and J lost 10 bases; unmatched junction nucleotides: 15. This CDR3 has 16 amino acids. CDR3 nucleotide sequence: TGTGCCAGCAGGGATTTAGCGGGAGGGGAATCCGGGGCGCAGTATTTT. It encodes CASRDLAGGESGAQYF.

Concerning this clonotype itself: This likely comes from a read error, as the CDR3 has no conserved phenylalanine or tryptophan at its end. The DNA is left out, because the CDR3 cannot be placed on it with certainty; the CDR3 is given as TCRdb lists it. The chain uses TRBV6-5 and TRBJ2-5. Germline V gene sequence: CDR1 MNHEY, CDR2 SVGAGI. The CDR3 contains 15 residues when both ends are counted. The CDR3 protein is CASSYVAYNQETQHS.

This clonotype is a singleton in its sample. One junction end disagrees with the germline gene, perhaps due to a read error. V and J are TRBV6-1 and TRBJ2-3; D possibly matches TRBD1 or TRBD2 (5 bases each). The germline V gene has CDR1 MNHNS and CDR2 SASEGT. There are 17 residues in the CDR3. CDR3 bases: TGTGCCAGCAGGACGGGCTCGGGGCTGGACTCCAAAAACACGCAGTATTTC. Amino acids: CASRTGSGLDSKNTQYF.

The chain recombines TRBV6-1 with TRBJ2-5; D gene ambiguous. Trimming left V 0 bases short and J 9 bases short, with 23 bases between. Germline values: CDR1 MNHNS, CDR2 SASEGT. This CDR3 is built from 17 residues. The CDR3 loop reads CASSEALLKRAGVSQYF. DNA for the CDR3: TGTGCCAGCAGTGAAGCGCTTCTTAAACGAGCCGGAGTTTCCCAGTACTTC.

With regard to this clonotype: A clone one base away is much larger, so this may be a read error. This chain joins TRBV6-1 and TRBJ2-1; 10 nucleotides match TRBD1. Germline CDR1 and CDR2: MNHNS and SASEGT. CDR3 size: 15 residues. The J segment lost 13 bases and the V segment lost 4 bases, leaving 13 bases of the junction unmatched. The CDR3 sequence: CASSVLGQGKETQFF. The CDR3 nucleotides read TGTGCCAGCAGTGTTTTGGGACAGGGGAAAGAGACCCAGTTCTTC.

V gene TRBV6-7 combines with J gene TRBJ2-5; no clear D gene. TRBV6-7 is treated as an ORF (open reading frame) with a function not yet certain. This CDR3 contains 14 residues. With 0 bases removed from V and 2 bases from J, the gap between germline ends came to 7 bases. The CDR3 DNA reads as TGTGCCAGCAGTTACTCGAAGGATCAAGAGACCCAGTACTTC. Amino acids: CASSYSKDQETQYF.

This clonotype appeared a single time. This may come from a read error, since a much larger clone is one base off. V is TRBV7-6 and J is TRBJ2-1; D is perhaps TRBD1 (6 bases). The CDR3 has 15 amino acids. Germline V gene lookup returns CDR1 SGHVS and CDR2 FNYEAQ. V dropped 8 bases and J dropped 7 bases, with 21 bases sitting between them. The CDR3 is CASGKDSPLGNEQFF. The CDR3 coding sequence is TGTGCCAGCGGCAAGGACAGCCCTTTGGGGAATGAGCAGTTCTTC.

This clonotype was seen ten or more times. V is TRBV6-1 and J is TRBJ2-7, with TRBD1 matching over 8 bases. The CDR3 extends over 17 amino acids. Trimming at V came to 1 base and at J to 2 bases, leaving 10 bases not matched to a gene. Germline values: CDR1 MNHNS, CDR2 SASEGT. The CDR3 loop is CASSEGQGAFTPYEQYF. CDR3 sequence (DNA): TGTGCCAGCAGTGAAGGGCAGGGGGCCTTCACTCCCTACGAGCAGTACTTC.

The table lists this clonotype with a few counts. One end of the junction does not line up with germline, which may come from a read error. V is TRBV10-3 and J is TRBJ1-3; D is unclear. The germline CDR1 and CDR2 sequences are ENHRY and SYGVKD. The CDR3 is 12 residues long. The CDR3 region is CASSESGNTIYF. CDR3 nucleotides: TGTGCCAGCAGTGAGTCTGGAAACACCATATATTTT.

The chain carries TRBV3-1 and TRBJ2-7; the match to TRBD2 covers 12 bases. V was pared by 0 bases and J by 4 bases, with 7 bases of the junction left unmatched. This CDR3 is built from 17 residues. Germline V gives CDR1 LGHDT, CDR2 YNNKEL (reference sequence). The CDR3 sequence is CASSQDEGLAGGYEQYF. CDR3 sequence (DNA): TGTGCCAGCAGCCAAGATGAGGGACTAGCGGGCGGGTACGAGCAGTACTTC.

V and J are TRBV25-1 and TRBJ2-1; 8 nucleotides match TRBD2. In germline, CDR1 is MGHDK, CDR2 SYGVNS. Germline trimming cut 10 bases from V and 4 bases from J; bases unmatched to any gene: 6. The CDR3 loop spans 13 amino acids. In DNA form, the CDR3 reads TGTGCCACCCTAGCGGGCCTGTACAATGAGCAGTTCTTC. It codes for CATLAGLYNEQFF.

This chain joins TRBV4-1 and TRBJ2-1; either TRBD1 or TRBD2 may supply D (5 bases each). The V gene's germline CDR1 is MGHRA and CDR2 YSYEKL. This CDR3 is 16 amino acids long. Trimming pared 3 bases from V and 10 bases from J, leaving 22 bases between. In DNA, the CDR3 is TGCGCCAGCAGCCAGGGTGGGACGGAATCCTGGAGGGAGCAGTTCTTC. Amino acids: CASSQGGTESWREQFF.

A note on this clonotype: The junction differs from germline at one of its ends, possibly a read error. The chain uses TRBV6-1 and TRBJ2-4; D ambiguous. The germline V gene has CDR1 MNHNS and CDR2 SASEGT. The CDR3 totals 13 residues. The CDR3 region is CASIRRATNMQYF. The CDR3, as DNA: TGTGCCAGCATTCGGAGAGCCACAAACATGCAGTACTTC.

Turning to this clonotype: One end of the junction is discordant with germline, which a read error may explain. This chain connects TRBV6-5 to TRBJ2-3; D is perhaps TRBD2 (6 bases). Germline V gene sequence: CDR1 MNHEY, CDR2 SVGAGI. CDR3 length: 14 residues. The CDR3 sequence is CASTWDGSTGTQFF. CDR3 DNA sequence: TGTGCCAGCACTTGGGACGGGAGCACCGGGACGCAGTTTTTT.

Judged by abundance, this clonotype is large. The V and J genes are TRBV6-1 and TRBJ2-6; tentative D call: TRBD1 (5 bases). The CDR3 has 16 amino acids. Per the germline V gene, CDR1 is MNHNS and CDR2 is SASEGT. Trimming pared 4 bases from V and 3 bases from J, leaving 13 bases between. CDR3 sequence reads: CASSVRDQVGANVLTF. The CDR3 DNA sequence: TGTGCCAGCAGTGTCAGGGATCAGGTTGGGGCCAACGTCCTGACTTTC.

The chain uses TRBV27 and TRBJ1-6; possible D gene TRBD1, 5 bases. V was cut by 1 base and J by 5 bases, with 6 bases left in between. CDR3 length equals 14 residues. In germline, CDR1 is MNHEY, CDR2 SMNVEV (reference sequence). In DNA, the CDR3 is TGTGCCAGCAGTTTATTAGGGGATAATTCACCCCTCCACTTT. This encodes CASSLLGDNSPLHF.

The chain employs TRBV7-2 and TRBJ2-3; D gene unclear. V dropped 0 bases and J dropped 3 bases, with 7 bases sitting between them. The CDR3 consists of 14 residues. Germline CDR1 and CDR2: SGHTA and FQGNSA. CDR3 sequence: CASSLAGVTDTQYF. CDR3 nucleotides: TGTGCCAGCAGCTTAGCTGGTGTGACAGATACGCAGTATTTT.

The chain couples TRBV14 to TRBJ2-1; 9 nucleotides agree with TRBD1. The J call may be wrong; the DNA end is better matched by TRBJ2-5. The CDR3 extends over 13 amino acids. Germline assignment: CDR1 SGHDN and CDR2 FVKESK. The CDR3 loop is CASSRDRVETQYF. In nucleotides, the CDR3 is TGTGCCAGCAGCCGGGACAGGGTTGAGACCCAGTACTTC.

To note about this clonotype: Because the CDR3 is missing its conserved closing phenylalanine or tryptophan, this is likely a read error. It is unclear where the CDR3 begins or ends on the DNA, so no DNA is shown, and the CDR3 is as TCRdb lists it. The rearrangement links TRBV27 to TRBJ2-5; the tabulated D call, TRBD1, remains unverified against the DNA. 13 amino acids form the CDR3, both terminal residues included. Germline V lookup: CDR1 MNHEY, CDR2 SMNVEV (reference sequence). This CDR3 reads CASRGRGRATQHS.

As for this clonotype: At one boundary the junction diverges from the germline segment, which might be a read error. The chain couples TRBV6-1 to TRBJ2-1, with 10 nucleotides matching TRBD2. The length of the CDR3 is 17 residues. CDR1 and CDR2 from the germline V gene are MNHNS and SASEGT. The CDR3 sequence is CASRQGLAGARTNEQYF. In DNA form, the CDR3 reads TGTGCCAGCAGACAAGGCCTAGCGGGAGCTCGCACCAATGAGCAGTATTTC.

There are many counts of this clonotype. The chain is built from TRBV27 and TRBJ2-3, with D hard to call. The V end lost 0 bases, the J end lost 1 base, and 17 bases lay between the germline ends. Germline-derived CDR1 and CDR2 are MNHEY and SMNVEV (reference sequence). The CDR3 is made up of 18 amino acids. The CDR3 here is CASSLSTLRSWGTDTQYF. For the CDR3, the DNA is TGTGCCAGCAGTTTATCGACTCTGCGGAGCTGGGGCACAGATACGCAGTATTTT.